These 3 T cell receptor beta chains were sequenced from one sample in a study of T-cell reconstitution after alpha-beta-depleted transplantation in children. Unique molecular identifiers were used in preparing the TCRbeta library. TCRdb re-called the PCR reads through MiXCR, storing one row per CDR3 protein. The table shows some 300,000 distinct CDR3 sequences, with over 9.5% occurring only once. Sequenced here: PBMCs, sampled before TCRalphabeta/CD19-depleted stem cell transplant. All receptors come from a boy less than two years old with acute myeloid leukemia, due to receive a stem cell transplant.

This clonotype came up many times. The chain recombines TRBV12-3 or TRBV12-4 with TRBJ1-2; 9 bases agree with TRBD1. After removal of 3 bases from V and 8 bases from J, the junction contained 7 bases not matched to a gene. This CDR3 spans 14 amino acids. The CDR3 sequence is CASSLGGTGNGYTF. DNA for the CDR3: TGTGCCAGCAGTTTGGGGGGGACAGGGAACGGCTACACCTTC.

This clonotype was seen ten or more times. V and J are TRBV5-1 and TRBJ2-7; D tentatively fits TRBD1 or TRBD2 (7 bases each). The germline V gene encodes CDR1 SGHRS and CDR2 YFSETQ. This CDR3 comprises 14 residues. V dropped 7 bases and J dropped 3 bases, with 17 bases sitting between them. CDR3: CASADTGEGYEQYF. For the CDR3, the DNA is TGCGCCAGCGCCGATACAGGGGAGGGCTACGAGCAGTACTTC.

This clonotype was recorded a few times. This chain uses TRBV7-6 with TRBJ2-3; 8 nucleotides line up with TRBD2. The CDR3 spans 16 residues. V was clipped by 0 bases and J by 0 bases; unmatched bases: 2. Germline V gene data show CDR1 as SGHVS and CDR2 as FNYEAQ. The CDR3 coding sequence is TGTGCCAGCAGCTTAGCCGGGGGGGGTAGCACAGATACGCAGTATTTT. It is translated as CASSLAGGGSTDTQYF.